This TCR beta chain was recorded in a study of T cells after posttransplantation cyclophosphamide. Regarding the study as a whole: Recipient CMV seropositivity and CMV reactivation strongly tracked TRB clonality. Later post-transplant blood repertoires were often dominated by donor CD8+ memory clones.

The data were produced by immunoSEQ multiplex PCR, yet TCRdb's version contains in-frame clones alone and is incomplete. The sample includes roughly 10,000 clones, none of them occurring once. The V end was cut by 5 bases, the J end by 1 base, with 14 bases between. The CDR3 spans 15 residues. Germline-derived CDR1 and CDR2 are SGHAT and FQDESV (reference sequence). The sample holds many counts of this clone. Its target is not known. A marrow graft followed busulfan-fludarabine conditioning, with cyclophosphamide on days +3 and +4. V usage is TRBV11-1 and J usage is TRBJ1-1; TRBD1 is a possible D gene (5 bases). This specimen was PBMCs, taken after allogeneic stem cell transplant with posttransplant cyclophosphamide. The clonotype comes from a female patient between 40 and 50 years old who received an allogeneic stem cell transplant from a related donor, was CMV-positive, and had no GVHD. Some T cells may be transferred from the graft donor. CDR3 sequence: CASSLFSDRNTEAFF. CDR3 DNA sequence: TGTGCCAGCAGCCTATTCTCCGACAGGAACACTGAAGCTTTCTTT.